Given below is one TCR beta chain in context. Its antigen remains unknown. This entry comes from a study of PD-1 blockade in classical Hodgkin lymphoma. Overall study: The patients were dosed with nivolumab 3 mg/kg, infused intravenously every 2 weeks. General observations from the study: Nivolumab initiation under 1 year post-ASCT meant exclusion. Those achieving complete response showed baseline diversity like newly diagnosed patients. By C4D1, diversity of CD4+ TCRs had risen significantly, whereas that of CD8+ TCRs had not.

Germline lookup yields CDR1 SGHDT and CDR2 YYEEEE. This CDR3 has 16 residues. Trimming left V 0 bases short and J 4 bases short, with 17 bases between. Every one of the patients relapsed after autologous stem cell transplantation (brentuximab vedotin exposure was variable). Sequencing was performed with immunoSEQ multiplex PCR; in TCRdb, only in-frame clones are kept and a portion is missing. The sample lists some 96,000 clones; 75% to 90% were seen once. This sequence was found in a human donor with classical Hodgkin lymphoma. The material was peripheral blood mononuclear cells (PBMCs), obtained at baseline. The V gene is TRBV5-6, the J gene TRBJ2-7; D perhaps matches TRBD1 (5 bases). The CDR3 sequence is CASSLEGWTEFYEQYF. The CDR3 DNA reads TGTGCCAGCAGCTTGGAGGGGTGGACGGAGTTTTACGAGCAGTACTTC.